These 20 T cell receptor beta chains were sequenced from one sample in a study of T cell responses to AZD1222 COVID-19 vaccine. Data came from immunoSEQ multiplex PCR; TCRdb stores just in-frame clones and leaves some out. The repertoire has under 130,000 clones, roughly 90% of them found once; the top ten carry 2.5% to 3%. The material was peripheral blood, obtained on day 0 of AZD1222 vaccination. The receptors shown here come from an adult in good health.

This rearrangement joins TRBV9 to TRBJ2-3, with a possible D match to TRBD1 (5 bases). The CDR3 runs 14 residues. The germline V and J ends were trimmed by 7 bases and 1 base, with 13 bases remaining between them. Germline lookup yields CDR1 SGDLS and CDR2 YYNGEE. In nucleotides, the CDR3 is TGTGCCAGCGGCAAGGGGTGGGGCACAGATACGCAGTATTTT. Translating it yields CASGKGWGTDTQYF.

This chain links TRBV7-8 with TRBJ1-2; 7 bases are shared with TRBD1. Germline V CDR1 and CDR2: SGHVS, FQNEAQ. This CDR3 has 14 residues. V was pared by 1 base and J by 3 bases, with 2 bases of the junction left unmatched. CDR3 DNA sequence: TGTGCCAGCAGCTTAGACACAGGGGACTATGGCTACACCTTC. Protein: CASSLDTGDYGYTF.

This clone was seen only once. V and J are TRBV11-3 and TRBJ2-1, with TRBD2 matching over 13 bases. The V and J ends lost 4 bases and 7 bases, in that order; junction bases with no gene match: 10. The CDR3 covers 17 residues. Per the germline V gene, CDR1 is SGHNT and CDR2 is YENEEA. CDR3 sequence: CASSSLFTSGGENEQFF. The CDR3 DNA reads TGTGCCAGCAGCTCCCTGTTTACTAGCGGGGGGGAGAATGAGCAGTTCTTC.

The CDR3 nucleotides read TGTGCCAGCAGCTTAGCGAGAGGACAGGGGTCCTACGAGCAGTACTTC. Its translation: CASSLARGQGSYEQYF. The V and J genes are TRBV7-2 and TRBJ2-7, with TRBD1 matching over 9 bases. Per germline, CDR1 SGHTA and CDR2 FQGNSA. The CDR3 is made up of 16 amino acids. After removal of 0 bases from V and 1 base from J, the junction contained 4 bases not matched to a gene.

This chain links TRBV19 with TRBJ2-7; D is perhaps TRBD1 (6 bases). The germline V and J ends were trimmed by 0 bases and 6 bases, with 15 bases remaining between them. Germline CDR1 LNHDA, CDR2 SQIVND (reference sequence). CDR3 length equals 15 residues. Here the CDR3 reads CASSIDTGISREQYF. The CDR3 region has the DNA TGTGCCAGTAGTATAGATACAGGGATTAGCCGCGAGCAGTACTTC.

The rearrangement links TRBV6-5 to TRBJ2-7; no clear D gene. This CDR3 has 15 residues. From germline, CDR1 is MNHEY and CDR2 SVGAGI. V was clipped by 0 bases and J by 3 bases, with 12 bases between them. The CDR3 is CASSYSSGFSYEQYF. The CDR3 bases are TGTGCCAGCAGTTACTCGAGTGGGTTCAGCTACGAGCAGTACTTC.

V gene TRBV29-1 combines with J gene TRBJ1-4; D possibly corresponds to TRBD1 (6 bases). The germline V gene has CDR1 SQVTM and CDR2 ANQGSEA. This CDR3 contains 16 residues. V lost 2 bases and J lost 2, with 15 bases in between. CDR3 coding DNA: TGCAGCGTTGAATTGGAGGGACATCCCACTAATGAAAAACTGTTTTTT. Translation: CSVELEGHPTNEKLFF.

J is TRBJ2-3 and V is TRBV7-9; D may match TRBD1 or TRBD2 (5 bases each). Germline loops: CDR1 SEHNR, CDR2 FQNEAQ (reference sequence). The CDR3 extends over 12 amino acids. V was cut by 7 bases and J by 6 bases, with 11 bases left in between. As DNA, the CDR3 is TGTGCCAGCACCCTCTGGGGGGATACGCAGTATTTT. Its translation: CASTLWGDTQYF.

The DNA for the CDR3 is TGTGCCAGCAGTGTATATGGGGATACGCAGTATTTT. Protein: CASSVYGDTQYF. V gene TRBV2 combines with J gene TRBJ2-3; D is uncertain. The CDR3 is made up of 12 amino acids. Germline lookup yields CDR1 SNHLY and CDR2 FYNNEI. Between the trimmed V and J ends, which lost 4 bases and 6 bases, there was a span of 8 bases.

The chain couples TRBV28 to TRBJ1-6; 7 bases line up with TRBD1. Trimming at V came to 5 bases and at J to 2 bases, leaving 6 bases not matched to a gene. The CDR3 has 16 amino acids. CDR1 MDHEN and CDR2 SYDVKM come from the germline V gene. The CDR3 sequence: CASSPTGLPYNSPLHF. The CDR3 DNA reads TGTGCCAGCAGTCCGACAGGGCTCCCCTATAATTCACCCCTCCACTTT.

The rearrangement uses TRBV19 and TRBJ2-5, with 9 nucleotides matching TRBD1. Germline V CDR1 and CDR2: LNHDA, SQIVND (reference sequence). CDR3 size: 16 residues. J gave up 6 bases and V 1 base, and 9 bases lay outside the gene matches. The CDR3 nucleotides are TGTGCCAGTAGTATAGTAGGGACAGGGTCGGAAAAGACCCAGTACTTC. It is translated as CASSIVGTGSEKTQYF. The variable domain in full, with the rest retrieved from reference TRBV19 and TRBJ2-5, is DGGITQSPKYLFRKEGQNVTLSCEQNLNHDAMYWYRQDPGQGLRLIYYSQIVNDFQKGDIAEGYSVSREKKESFPLTVTSAQKNPTAFYLCASSIVGTGSEKTQYFGPGTRLLVL.

CDR3 DNA sequence: TGCGCCAGCAGCTTGGGCGGGGAGGGCGTCTATGGCTACACCTTC. It specifies CASSLGGEGVYGYTF. V and J are TRBV5-1 and TRBJ1-2; D gene uncertain. CDR3 length: 15 residues. CDR1 SGHRS and CDR2 YFSETQ come from the germline V gene. The V end lost 0 bases, the J end lost 4 bases, and 13 bases lay between the germline ends.

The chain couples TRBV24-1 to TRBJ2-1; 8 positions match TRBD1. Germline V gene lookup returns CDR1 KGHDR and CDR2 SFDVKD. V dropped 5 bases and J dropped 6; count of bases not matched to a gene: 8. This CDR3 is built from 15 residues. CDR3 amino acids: CATSASIDRGNEQFF. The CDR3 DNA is TGTGCCACCAGTGCCTCTATCGACAGGGGCAATGAGCAGTTCTTC.

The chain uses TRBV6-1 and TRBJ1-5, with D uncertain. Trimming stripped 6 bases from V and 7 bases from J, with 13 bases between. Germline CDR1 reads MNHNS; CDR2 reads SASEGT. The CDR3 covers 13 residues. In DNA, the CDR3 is TGTGCCAGCAGGGGTGAAGCGTCACAGCCCCAGCATTTT. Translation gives CASRGEASQPQHF.

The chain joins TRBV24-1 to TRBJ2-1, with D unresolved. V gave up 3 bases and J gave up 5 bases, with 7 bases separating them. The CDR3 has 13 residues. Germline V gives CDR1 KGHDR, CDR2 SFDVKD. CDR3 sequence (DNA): TGTGCCACCAGTGATCCCCGGGACAATGAGCAGTTCTTC. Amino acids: CATSDPRDNEQFF.

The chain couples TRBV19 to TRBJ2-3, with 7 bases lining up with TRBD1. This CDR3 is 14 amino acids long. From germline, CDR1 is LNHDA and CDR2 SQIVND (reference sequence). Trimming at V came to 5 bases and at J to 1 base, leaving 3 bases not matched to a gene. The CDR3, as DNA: TGTGCCAGTAGTGGCGGACAGGGCACAGATACGCAGTATTTT. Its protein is CASSGGQGTDTQYF.

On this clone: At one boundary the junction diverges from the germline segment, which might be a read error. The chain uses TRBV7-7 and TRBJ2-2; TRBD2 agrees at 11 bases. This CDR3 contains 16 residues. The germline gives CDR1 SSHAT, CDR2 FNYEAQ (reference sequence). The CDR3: CASSPTSGGHTGELFF. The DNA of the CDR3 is TGTGCTAGCAGCCCTACTAGCGGGGGACACACCGGGGAGCTGTTTTTT.

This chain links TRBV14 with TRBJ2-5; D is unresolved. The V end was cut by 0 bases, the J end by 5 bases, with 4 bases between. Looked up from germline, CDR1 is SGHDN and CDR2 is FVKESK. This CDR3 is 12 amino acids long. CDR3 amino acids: CASSQDWETQYF. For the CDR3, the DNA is TGTGCCAGCAGCCAAGATTGGGAGACCCAGTACTTC.

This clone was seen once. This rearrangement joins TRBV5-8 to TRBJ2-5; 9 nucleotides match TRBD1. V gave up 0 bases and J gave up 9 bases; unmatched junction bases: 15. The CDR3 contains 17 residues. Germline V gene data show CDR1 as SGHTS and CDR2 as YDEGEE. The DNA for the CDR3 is TGTGCCAGCAGCTTGGGGGACAGGGCGATTGTAAGCGGCGCCCAGTACTTC. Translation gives CASSLGDRAIVSGAQYF.

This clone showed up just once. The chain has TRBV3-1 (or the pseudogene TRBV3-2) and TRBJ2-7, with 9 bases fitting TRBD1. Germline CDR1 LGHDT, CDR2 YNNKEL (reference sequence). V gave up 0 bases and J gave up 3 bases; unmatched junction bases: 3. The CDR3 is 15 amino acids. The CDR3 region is CASSQDGTGLYEQYF. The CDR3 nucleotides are TGTGCCAGCAGCCAAGACGGGACAGGGCTCTACGAGCAGTACTTC.